This is a list of T cell receptor beta chains from one sample in a study of blood T cell repertoires in COVID-19. Assay used: immunoSEQ multiplex PCR; TCRdb lists only in-frame clones, some missing. The table lists tens of thousands of clones, 65% to 85% of them singletons, with under 55% in the top ten. The sequencing sample was made of peripheral blood. The receptors here all came from a woman aged 80 or older with active or convalescent COVID-19. The CDR3 runs from the conserved cysteine through the conserved F or W. D genes are given only for firm matches. A row's size may be missing; if present it is once, few, many or a size class.

d_call j_call clone_size v_call cdr3_aa cdr3_nt
NA TRBJ2-1 NA TRBV7-8 CASGLRAEYNEQFF TGTGCCAGCGGCCTGCGAGCGGAGTACAATGAGCAGTTCTTC
NA TRBJ1-1 NA TRBV18 CASSMDSRGAFF TGTGCCAGCTCCATGGACTCCCGGGGAGCTTTCTTT
NA TRBJ2-7 NA TRBV6-5 CASDISSYEQYF TGTGCCAGTGACATCAGCTCCTACGAGCAGTACTTC
TRBD2 TRBJ2-1 once TRBV20-1 CSASSGGREQFF TGCAGTGCTAGTTCGGGGGGACGGGAGCAGTTCTTC
TRBD2 TRBJ2-1 NA TRBV7-2 CASSGTSGSLNEQFF TGTGCCAGCAGCGGTACTAGCGGGAGTCTAAATGAGCAGTTCTTC
TRBD1 TRBJ2-7 NA TRBV18 CASSPGTGGLEQYF TGTGCCAGCTCCCCCGGGACAGGAGGCCTCGAGCAGTACTTC
TRBD2 TRBJ2-1 NA TRBV18 CASSPGAGVGNEQFF TGTGCCAGCTCACCAGGGGCGGGAGTGGGGAATGAGCAGTTCTTC
TRBD1 TRBJ1-1 NA TRBV4-1 CASSRGQGAVTEAFF TGCGCCAGCAGCCGCGGACAGGGGGCGGTCACTGAAGCTTTCTTT
NA TRBJ1-2 few TRBV6-1 CASSEISARTYGYTF TGTGCCAGCAGTGAAATTAGCGCGCGTACCTATGGCTACACCTTC
TRBD1 TRBJ2-3 NA TRBV18 CASSPETGGVWKNTDTQYF TGTGCCAGCTCACCAGAAACAGGGGGCGTATGGAAAAACACAGATACGCAGTATTTT
NA TRBJ2-1 NA TRBV29-1 CSVHPGYDEQFF TGCAGCGTTCATCCAGGGTACGATGAGCAGTTCTTC
NA TRBJ1-3 NA TRBV6-5 CASSSLQGHSGNTIYF TGTGCCAGCAGTTCATTACAGGGTCATAGTGGAAACACCATATATTTT
NA TRBJ1-3 NA TRBV7-2 CASSLEGQLGNTIYF TGTGCCAGCAGCTTAGAAGGACAGTTAGGAAACACCATATATTTT
NA TRBJ1-2 once TRBV28 CASSLAGNGHGYTF TGTGCCAGCAGTTTGGCAGGAAATGGGCATGGCTACACCTTC
TRBD1 TRBJ2-5 NA TRBV18 CASSRGQEKETQYF TGTGCCAGCTCACGCGGACAGGAAAAAGAGACCCAGTACTTC
TRBD1 TRBJ2-7 NA TRBV19 CASSGGQGLLLSSEQYF TGTGCCAGTAGTGGGGGACAGGGTTTACTCCTATCGTCCGAGCAGTACTTC